These T cell receptor beta chains were read from a single sample in a study of long-term antiretroviral therapy in people with HIV. The method was immunoSEQ multiplex PCR; TCRdb's version includes in-frame clones alone and lacks a portion of them. The data hold about 41,000 clones, with roughly 93% observed a single time. Sequenced here: unsorted PBMCs, sampled around 9.2 years after starting antiretroviral therapy. These TCRs come from a man younger than 45 with HIV. Each CDR3 is given without its conserved first and last residue.

v_call cdr3_length cdr3_aa
TRBV10-3 11 AISGTEEYGYT
TRBV4-1 15 ASSQGIVLEYNSPLH
TRBV9 12 ASSVTGQDTEAF
TRBV2 12 ASRASGENNEQF
TRBV18 13 ASSPRAAADGGYT
TRBV2 12 ASKPGTGEQPQH
TRBV6-6 14 ASSYAPTGSRNIQY
TRBV6-5 11 ASSRDTNTEAF
TRBV2 9 ASTTGDEQF
TRBV11-2 11 ASSLTGVNTIY
TRBV2 12 ASSERSGANVLT
TRBV7-9 15 ASAGRSGALANYGYT
TRBV5-4 18 ASSLAGGSGGQAAKNIQY
TRBV7-9 14 ASSLALAGAHTEAF
TRBV30 13 AWSVGPSGSYEQY
TRBV10-2 12 ASRGSAGKNIQY
TRBV4-1 13 ASSPDGQGATGAF